This T cell receptor beta chain is from a study of response to subunit inactivated influenza vaccine (dated by TCRdb to the late 2010s). For the wider study: Deep quantitative profiling of the T cell receptor repertoire was used in the study to follow responses to a trivalent subunit inactivated influenza vaccine. Broader findings and caveats from the paper: According to the authors, only a limited number of new T cells may be recruited by each seasonal influenza vaccination.

This clonotype was picked up a small number of times. Its antigen remains undetermined. No much larger clonotype is one base removed from it; base qualities were not supplied. Preparation of the library involved RT-PCR. For sequencing, an Illumina HiSeq 2500 was employed. In-frame beta chains were kept once TCRdb had trimmed the public reads at Q25 with fastp and called clones with MiXCR. Under each unique CDR3 protein, matching rows form one entry showing the most common genes and DNA. Present in this sample are around 850,000 distinct CDR3 sequences, under 20% of which were seen just once. Approximately 11% of the sample belongs to the ten largest clones. Sequenced here: PBMCs from blood, sampled more than 4 days after vaccination. The clonotype was recovered from a man aged 50 to 59 who received an inactivated influenza vaccine. Donor details come from another sample of the same person, matched by shared clones.

The DNA sequence is as follows: TGTGCCAGCAGCCAAGGGACGGGCTATTCACCCCTCCACTTT. Its protein is CASSQGTGYSPLHF. The rearranged segments are TRBV3-1 and TRBJ1-6; the D gene is not confidently resolved. The CDR3 runs 14 amino acids, cysteine and phenylalanine included. Only the CDR3 region is kept as DNA, spanning 42 bases read in frame from base 1. Cut back by 1 base and 8 bases, the V and J ends lie 9 bases apart. The germline V gene (reference sequence) provides CDR1 LGHDT and CDR2 YNNKEL. Extended through the reference TRBV3-1 and TRBJ1-6 proteins, this CDR3 yields the full variable domain: DTAVSQTPKYLVTQMGNDKSIKCEQNLGHDTMYWYKQDSKKFLKIMFSYNNKELIINETVPNRFSPKSPDKAHLNLHINSLELGDSAVYFCASSQGTGYSPLHFGNGTRLTVT.